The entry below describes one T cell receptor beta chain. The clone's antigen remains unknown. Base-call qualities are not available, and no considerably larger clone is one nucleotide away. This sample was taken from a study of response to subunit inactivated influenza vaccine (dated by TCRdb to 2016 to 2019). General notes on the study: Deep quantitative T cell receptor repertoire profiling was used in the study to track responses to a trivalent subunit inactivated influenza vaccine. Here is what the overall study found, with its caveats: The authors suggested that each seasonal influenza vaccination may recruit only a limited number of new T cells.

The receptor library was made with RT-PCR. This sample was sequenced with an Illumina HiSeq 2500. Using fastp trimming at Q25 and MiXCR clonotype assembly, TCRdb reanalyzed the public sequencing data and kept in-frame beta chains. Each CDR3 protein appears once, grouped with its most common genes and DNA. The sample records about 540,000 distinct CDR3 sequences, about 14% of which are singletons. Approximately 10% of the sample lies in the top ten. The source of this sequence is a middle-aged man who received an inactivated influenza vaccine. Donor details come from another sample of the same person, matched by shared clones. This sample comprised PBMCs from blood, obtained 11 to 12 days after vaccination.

CDR3 protein: CATPGTGDSPLHF. The DNA sequence is as follows: TGTGCCACCCCGGGCACAGGGGATTCACCCCTCCACTTT. The chain is assembled from TRBV28 and TRBJ1-6; 7 junctional bases match TRBD1. From the cysteine up to the phenylalanine, the CDR3 has a length of 13 residues. This entry keeps only the CDR3 DNA: 39 bases, framed from base 1. CDR1 and CDR2, per the germline V gene, are MDHEN and SYDVKM. The germline V end is reduced by 10 bases and the J end by 8 bases; junction bases left unmatched: 8.